The 27 T cell receptor beta chains reported below all come from one sample, sequenced in a study of blood T cell repertoires in COVID-19. Assay: immunoSEQ multiplex PCR; the TCRdb copy retains only in-frame clones and omits some. Of about 290,000 clones listed, around nine tenths were seen once; the top ten hold around 10%. The sequencing input was peripheral blood. These receptors were obtained from a woman aged 30 to 39 with COVID-19, enrolled during active disease.

This clone was seen only a few times. The V gene is TRBV10-3, the J gene TRBJ1-1; D may be TRBD1 (5 bases). Trimming took off 0 bases at V and 4 bases at J, with 12 bases between the two ends. CDR1 is ENHRY and CDR2 is SYGVKD in the germline V gene. The CDR3 loop spans 15 amino acids. The CDR3 spells CAISESADSRTEAFF. The CDR3, as DNA: TGTGCCATCAGTGAGTCGGCCGACAGCCGCACTGAAGCTTTCTTT.

The V and J genes are TRBV28 and TRBJ1-2; 8 nucleotides agree with TRBD1. J lost 3 bases, V lost 6 bases, and 3 bases had no gene match. The CDR3 is 13 amino acids. Per the germline V gene, CDR1 is MDHEN and CDR2 is SYDVKM. This CDR3 is CASRGTGDYGYTF. CDR3 DNA sequence: TGTGCCAGCAGAGGGACAGGAGACTATGGCTACACCTTC.

This clone has just a few counts. DNA of the CDR3: TGTGCCAGCAGCTTGCAAGGGGTTGGCTACACCTTC. This encodes CASSLQGVGYTF. The rearrangement links TRBV5-6 to TRBJ1-2; the D gene is possibly TRBD1 (5 bases). The V gene lost 1 base and the J gene lost 7 bases, with 8 bases spanning the gap. Germline V gene data show CDR1 as SGHDT and CDR2 as YYEEEE. The length of the CDR3 is 12 residues.

The chain links TRBV28 to TRBJ1-1; D remains unclear. The CDR3 is 12 residues long. Germline V gene data show CDR1 as MDHEN and CDR2 as SYDVKM. Trimming pared 2 bases from V and 7 bases from J, leaving 8 bases between. Here the CDR3 reads CASSLLISEAFF. In DNA form, the CDR3 reads TGTGCCAGCAGTTTACTCATCAGTGAAGCTTTCTTT.

The genes are TRBV18 and TRBJ1-1, with 10 bases that match TRBD1. Germline lookup yields CDR1 KGHSH and CDR2 LQKENI. The CDR3 consists of 13 residues. Unmatched junction bases numbered 3, after V lost 3 bases and J lost 8 bases. The CDR3 protein is CASSPDRGPEAFF. The CDR3 coding sequence is TGTGCCAGCTCACCCGACAGGGGGCCCGAAGCTTTCTTT.

This clone was recorded only once. J is TRBJ2-1 and V is TRBV5-1; the match to TRBD1 covers 9 bases. Per germline, CDR1 SGHRS and CDR2 YFSETQ. This CDR3 has 15 residues. Trimming removed 4 bases from V and 7 bases from J; junction bases left unmatched: 9. CDR3 sequence reads: CASSSWTGVGNEQFF. The CDR3 bases are TGCGCCAGCAGCAGTTGGACAGGGGTGGGGAATGAGCAGTTCTTC.

V gene TRBV2 combines with J gene TRBJ1-4; D is uncertain. The germline V gene has CDR1 SNHLY and CDR2 FYNNEI. The CDR3 extends over 13 amino acids. The V end was cut by 5 bases, the J end by 4 bases, with 8 bases between. The CDR3 region has the DNA TGTGCCAGCAGTAAAACAGTTAATGAAAAACTGTTTTTT. Translating it yields CASSKTVNEKLFF.

The chain carries TRBV6-6 and TRBJ1-1, with a tentative D call TRBD1 (5 bases). CDR1 and CDR2 from the germline V gene are MNHNY and SVGAGI (reference sequence). The CDR3 is made up of 13 amino acids. The germline V and J ends were trimmed by 6 bases and 1 base, with 9 bases remaining between them. Here the CDR3 DNA reads TGTGCCAGCAGGCTCCAGGGGAACACTGAAGCTTTCTTT. Translation: CASRLQGNTEAFF.

This chain joins TRBV7-8 and TRBJ2-1; D might be TRBD1 (6 bases). The CDR3 covers 16 residues. Germline V gene lookup returns CDR1 SGHVS and CDR2 FQNEAQ. V was pared by 4 bases and J by 0 bases, with 13 bases between. CDR3: CASSSQGGISYNEQFF. DNA of the CDR3: TGTGCCAGCAGCTCCCAAGGGGGTATCTCCTACAATGAGCAGTTCTTC. Using reference TRBV7-8 and TRBJ2-1 for the parts outside the CDR3, the full variable domain is GAGVSQSPRYKVAKRGQDVALRCDPISGHVSLFWYQQALGQGPEFLTYFQNEAQLDKSGLPSDRFFAERPEGSVSTLKIQRTQQEDSAVYLCASSSQGGISYNEQFFGPGTRLTVL.

This clone was observed a single time. The chain recombines TRBV9 with TRBJ2-7; TRBD2 matches 9 bases. The CDR3 is made up of 16 amino acids. Germline V gives CDR1 SGDLS, CDR2 YYNGEE. The ends lost 4 bases at V and 10 bases at J; junction bases unmatched: 18. In nucleotides, the CDR3 is TGTGCCAGCAGCCCATCCCCGGCTAGCGGGGTAGGAAAACAGTACTTC. It specifies CASSPSPASGVGKQYF.

The V call is TRBV15, the J call TRBJ2-5; 16 bases map to TRBD2. Germline values: CDR1 LNHNV, CDR2 YYDKDF (reference sequence). The CDR3 has 18 amino acids. Trimming took 5 bases from V and 4 from J; bases not matched to a gene: 10. The CDR3 DNA reads TGTGCCACCAGCCCCGGGACTAGCGGGGGGGCCTGGGGAGAGACCCAGTACTTC. This sequence encodes CATSPGTSGGAWGETQYF.

In its sample, this clone was seen a few times. CDR3 DNA sequence: TGTGCCAGCAGGCAGGGGGACGGCTCTGGAAACACCATATATTTT. Protein: CASRQGDGSGNTIYF. The J gene is TRBJ1-3, the V gene TRBV28; 7 bases match TRBD1. After removal of 6 bases from V and 0 bases from J, the junction contained 5 bases not matched to a gene. The CDR3 contains 15 residues. The germline V gene encodes CDR1 MDHEN and CDR2 SYDVKM.

This clone was observed a single time. The chain has TRBV15 and TRBJ2-7; 8 bases are a match to TRBD1. Germline lookup yields CDR1 LNHNV and CDR2 YYDKDF (reference sequence). V lost 3 bases and J lost 2; bases outside the gene matches: 12. The CDR3 sequence is 17 residues long. The CDR3 is CATSSPIGGQATYEQYF. CDR3 DNA: TGTGCCACCAGCAGCCCGATTGGGGGACAGGCCACCTACGAGCAGTACTTC.

The genes are TRBV5-6 and TRBJ1-5; D is undetermined. Germline V gene data show CDR1 as SGHDT and CDR2 as YYEEEE. V was trimmed by 0 bases and J by 1 base, leaving 8 bases between them. This CDR3 is 15 amino acids long. The CDR3 spells CASSLGAVSNQPQHF. DNA for the CDR3: TGTGCCAGCAGCTTGGGGGCTGTGAGCAATCAGCCCCAGCATTTT.

This clone was recorded once. The rearrangement links TRBV30 to TRBJ2-1; 12 nucleotides line up with TRBD1. CDR1 GTSNPN and CDR2 SVGIG come from the germline V gene (reference sequence). The trim removed 2 bases at V and 9 bases at J, leaving 5 bases unmatched. The CDR3 runs 14 residues. CDR3 nucleotide sequence: TGTGCCTGGAGTAGGGGACAGGGGGCAATTGAGCAGTTCTTC. Amino acids: CAWSRGQGAIEQFF.

This chain links TRBV18 with TRBJ1-1; the D gene is possibly TRBD1 (5 bases). V lost 4 bases, J lost 0 bases, and 15 bases lay in between. The germline gives CDR1 KGHSH, CDR2 LQKENI. The CDR3 runs 16 residues. CDR3 amino acids: CASSQLTAAMNTEAFF. DNA of the CDR3: TGTGCCAGCTCACAATTGACAGCCGCTATGAACACTGAAGCTTTCTTT.

As concerns this clone: One junction end disagrees with the germline gene, perhaps due to a read error. The chain carries TRBV24-1 and TRBJ2-1, with a possible D match to TRBD1 (6 bases). This CDR3 has 16 residues. The germline V gene encodes CDR1 KGHDR and CDR2 SFDVKD. The CDR3 region is CATSDLGTTALNGQFF. Here the CDR3 DNA reads TGTGCCACCAGTGATTTGGGGACAACGGCCCTCAATGGGCAGTTCTTC.

The V call is TRBV28, the J call TRBJ1-1; D is perhaps TRBD1 (5 bases). Germline V gives CDR1 MDHEN, CDR2 SYDVKM. This CDR3 has 15 amino acids. The ends were cut back, 4 bases at V and 1 base at J, with 13 bases in the middle. Here the CDR3 reads CASSSSGGGNTEAFF. CDR3 DNA sequence: TGTGCCAGCAGTTCCTCCGGGGGAGGGAACACTGAAGCTTTCTTT.

The V call is TRBV18, the J call TRBJ1-2, with 8 bases aligning to TRBD1. Germline assignment: CDR1 KGHSH and CDR2 LQKENI. The J segment lost 7 bases and the V segment lost 4 bases, leaving 8 bases of the junction unmatched. The CDR3 consists of 14 residues. CDR3 region: CASSRETGASGYTF. The DNA for the CDR3 is TGTGCCAGCTCACGAGAGACAGGGGCATCTGGCTACACCTTC.

The J gene is TRBJ2-2, the V gene TRBV6-2 or TRBV6-3; a weak D match, TRBD1 (5 bases). The CDR3 covers 13 residues. CDR1 is MNHEY and CDR2 is SVGEGT in the germline V gene. The V gene lost 5 bases and the J gene lost 6 bases, with 10 bases spanning the gap. The CDR3 reads CASSIQGPGELFF. CDR3 in DNA: TGTGCCAGCAGTATCCAGGGTCCCGGGGAGCTGTTTTTT.

The chain employs TRBV12-5 and TRBJ1-3; D is uncertain. The CDR3 has 16 residues. V was clipped by 3 bases and J by 0 bases, with 12 bases between them. Germline V lookup: CDR1 LGHNT, CDR2 FRNRAP. The CDR3 sequence is CASGLRVGSSGNTIYF. The CDR3 coding sequence is TGTGCTAGTGGTTTACGGGTAGGTAGCTCTGGAAACACCATATATTTT. Full variable domain (missing parts from reference TRBV12-5 and TRBJ1-3): DARVTQTPRHKVTEMGQEVTMRCQPILGHNTVFWYRQTMMQGLELLAYFRNRAPLDDSGMPKDRFSAEMPDATLATLKIQPSEPRDSAVYFCASGLRVGSSGNTIYFGEGSWLTVV.

This sequence joins TRBV6-5 and TRBJ1-1, with D possibly matching TRBD1 (6 bases). There are 12 residues in the CDR3. Germline values: CDR1 MNHEY, CDR2 SVGAGI. V was clipped by 7 bases and J by 3 bases, with 9 bases between them. The CDR3 DNA reads as TGTGCCAGCAAAGGGGGTGACACTGAAGCTTTCTTT. This gives the protein CASKGGDTEAFF.

The V and J genes are TRBV12-5 and TRBJ2-7; D may be TRBD1 (5 bases). The CDR3 is 14 amino acids. From germline, CDR1 is LGHNT and CDR2 FRNRAP. Between the trimmed V and J ends, which lost 5 bases and 5 bases, there was a span of 16 bases. The CDR3 DNA is TGTGCTAGTGGTCCCCAGGGCCCATATGACGAGCAGTACTTC. This gives the protein CASGPQGPYDEQYF.

The J gene is TRBJ2-4, the V gene TRBV7-9; TRBD2 agrees at 13 bases. Losses at the gene ends were 2 bases for V and 6 bases for J; bases not matched to a gene: 4. This CDR3 contains 16 residues. CDR1 is SEHNR and CDR2 is FQNEAQ in the germline V gene (reference sequence). CDR3 protein: CASSLTRTSGGNIQYF. CDR3 bases: TGTGCCAGCAGCTTAACCCGGACTAGCGGGGGAAACATTCAGTACTTC.

The chain links TRBV4-1 to TRBJ2-7, with TRBD1 matching 8 bases. The CDR3 totals 15 residues. V lost 2 bases and J lost 7; bases outside the gene matches: 10. CDR1 is MGHRA and CDR2 is YSYEKL in the germline V gene. CDR3 in amino acids: CASSQFGQGPGEQYF. The CDR3 DNA follows: TGCGCCAGCAGCCAATTTGGACAGGGCCCTGGGGAGCAGTACTTC.

This chain links TRBV6-5 with TRBJ2-5, with 9 bases identical to TRBD2. The V gene end was trimmed by 2 bases and the J gene end by 5 bases; junction bases not matched to a gene: 6. This CDR3 is built from 15 residues. The germline CDR1 and CDR2 sequences are MNHEY and SVGAGI. CDR3 nucleotides: TGTGCCAGCAGTTACGCGGGGGGGCTTACGGAGACCCAGTACTTC. It specifies CASSYAGGLTETQYF.

The J gene is TRBJ2-5, the V gene TRBV29-1, with D perhaps matching TRBD2 (7 bases). The CDR3 runs 14 residues. V lost 5 bases, J lost 1 base, and 14 bases lay in between. CDR1 SQVTM and CDR2 ANQGSEA come from the germline V gene. CDR3 protein: CSVPRRGLQETQYF. The CDR3 bases are TGCAGCGTTCCCAGGCGGGGGCTCCAAGAGACCCAGTACTTC.